These 13 T cell receptor beta chains originate from one sample sequenced in a study of CD8 T cells in Susac syndrome. Random hexamers were used to reverse transcribe the RNA input (roughly 0.5 to 1 ug). MiXCR was run by TCRdb on the immunoSEQ multiplex PCR reads, yielding one entry per CDR3 protein. Here the sample spans around 190,000 distinct CDR3 sequences, around 96% being singletons. Source material: CD4+ T cells from PBMCs. The source is a human donor in good health.

This clonotype has a handful of counts. The rearrangement links TRBV6-2 or TRBV6-3 to TRBJ1-2; D remains ambiguous. Per the germline V gene, CDR1 is MNHEY and CDR2 is SVGEGT. The CDR3 runs to 13 residues. The germline V and J ends were trimmed by 6 bases and 5 bases, with 13 bases remaining between them. CDR3 sequence: CASSTDEFYGYTF. The CDR3 DNA reads TGTGCCAGCAGCACGGACGAGTTTTATGGCTACACCTTC.

The table lists this clonotype with a count of one. The chain uses TRBV30 and TRBJ2-7; D might be TRBD2 (6 bases). The V gene lost 2 bases and the J gene lost 3 bases, with 17 bases spanning the gap. Germline assignment: CDR1 GTSNPN and CDR2 SVGIG (reference sequence). The CDR3 spans 15 residues. CDR3 nucleotide sequence: TGTGCCTGGAGTTTGGGGGGACCGCTTCTCTACGAGCAGTACTTC. Its protein is CAWSLGGPLLYEQYF.

This rearrangement joins TRBV29-1 to TRBJ2-2; maybe TRBD1 (8 bases). V was pared by 4 bases and J by 4 bases, with 16 bases between. Germline CDR1 reads SQVTM; CDR2 reads ANQGSEA. This CDR3 region has 15 residues. CDR3 residues: CSVGGQGGGTGELFF. CDR3 in DNA: TGCAGCGTTGGTGGACAGGGAGGGGGCACCGGGGAGCTGTTTTTT.

The chain links TRBV15 to TRBJ2-3; D perhaps matches TRBD2 (5 bases). V lost 0 bases and J 7 bases, leaving 11 bases between the germline ends. The CDR3 spans 14 residues. In germline, CDR1 is LNHNV, CDR2 YYDKDF (reference sequence). CDR3 nucleotides: TGTGCCACCAGCAGAGAAGGCGGGTTCAATACGCAGTATTTT. The encoded protein is CATSREGGFNTQYF.

The rearrangement links TRBV6-2 or TRBV6-3 to TRBJ2-7; D is ambiguous. The V end lost 7 bases, the J end lost 8 bases, and 24 bases lay between the germline ends. The CDR3 has 15 amino acids. The V gene's germline CDR1 is MNHEY and CDR2 SVGEGT. CDR3 sequence reads: CASTTGRTRMWQQYF. The CDR3 DNA is TGTGCCAGCACCACCGGGCGGACCAGGATGTGGCAGCAGTACTTC.

The DNA of the CDR3 is TGTGCCAGCAGCCTTTTCCGCGCGGCTGACTCCGCTGAAGCTTTCTTT. It translates to CASSLFRAADSAEAFF. The J gene is TRBJ1-1, the V gene TRBV27, with D hard to call. Trimming pared 6 bases from V and 6 bases from J, leaving 23 bases between. CDR3 length: 16 amino acids. CDR1 is MNHEY, CDR2 SMNVEV, per germline (reference sequence).

The genes are TRBV30 and TRBJ2-3; D gene ambiguous. With 1 base removed from V and 9 bases from J, the gap between germline ends came to 20 bases. The CDR3 totals 15 residues. Germline V gene data show CDR1 as GTSNPN and CDR2 as SVGIG (reference sequence). As DNA, the CDR3 is TGTGCCTGGAGTGACGCGACTCTCCAAAGGCGGACGCAGTATTTT. As protein: CAWSDATLQRRTQYF.

The chain employs TRBV5-4 and TRBJ1-4; D may be TRBD1 (6 bases). The CDR3 loop spans 14 amino acids. Germline CDR1 is SGHNT and CDR2 is YYREEE (reference sequence). V lost 7 bases and J 7 bases, leaving 17 bases between the germline ends. The DNA for the CDR3 is TGTGCCAGCGGGAGGTGGGGGCGCGGTGAAAAACTGTTTTTT. Its translation is CASGRWGRGEKLFF.

This sequence joins TRBV30 and TRBJ1-4, with D possibly TRBD1 on 5 matching bases. Trimming removed 2 bases from V and 8 bases from J, with 9 bases in between. Germline CDR1 reads GTSNPN; CDR2 reads SVGIG (reference sequence). CDR3 length equals 12 residues. This CDR3 reads CAWSPGEEKLFF. CDR3 DNA sequence: TGTGCCTGGAGTCCGGGGGAAGAAAAACTGTTTTTT.

CDR3 DNA sequence: TGTGCCAGCACCCCACATGGGGCGACTGGTACGCAGTATTTT. Translated: CASTPHGATGTQYF. The rearrangement links TRBV28 to TRBJ2-3, with D perhaps matching TRBD1 (5 bases). This CDR3 has 14 residues. The V end lost 7 bases, the J end lost 8 bases, and 19 bases lay between the germline ends. The V gene's germline CDR1 is MDHEN and CDR2 SYDVKM.

This chain uses TRBV29-1 with TRBJ2-2; D call uncertain. Germline loops: CDR1 SQVTM, CDR2 ANQGSEA. The CDR3 is 11 amino acids. V lost 3 bases and J 5 bases, leaving 4 bases between the germline ends. The CDR3 loop reads CSVEVTGELFF. CDR3 coding DNA: TGCAGCGTTGAGGTTACCGGGGAGCTGTTTTTT.

The chain employs TRBV9 and TRBJ2-3; tentative D call: TRBD1 (5 bases). The CDR3 length is 16 residues. Between the trimmed V and J ends, which lost 2 bases and 1 base, there was a span of 14 bases. Germline loops: CDR1 SGDLS, CDR2 YYNGEE. The CDR3 is CASSVAGYIGTDTQYF. The CDR3 nucleotides are TGTGCCAGCAGCGTGGCAGGGTATATTGGCACAGATACGCAGTATTTT.

V is TRBV6-2 or TRBV6-3 and J is TRBJ2-7; D gene unclear. Per the germline V gene, CDR1 is MNHEY and CDR2 is SVGEGT. The CDR3 length is 13 residues. Trimming pared 0 bases from V and 6 bases from J, leaving 9 bases between. CDR3 coding DNA: TGTGCCAGCAGTTACTCGACCGGAAGCGAGCAGTACTTC. Its protein product is CASSYSTGSEQYF.